The T cell receptor beta chain described here comes from a study of vaccination and CD4 T cells after COVID-19. Study as a whole: Comprising six males and four females, the convalescent participants counted two Hispanic individuals among them.

Turning to this clonotype: Its target is unknown. A clone one base away is much larger, so this may be a read error.

The assay that was used to sequence DNA from cultured CD4+ T cells was the Oncomine TCR Beta short-read assay. Each CDR3 protein gets one entry after TCRdb re-called the PCR reads with MiXCR. The table lists 7,100 or so distinct CDR3 sequences, roughly 40% of them singletons. The CDR3 is 15 residues long. CDR1 and CDR2 from the germline V gene are DFQATT and SNEGSKA (reference sequence). Treatment here: roughly 11-day PBMC culture with coronavirus spike peptide pools or control peptides (ViraFEST assay). Gathering of the CD4+ T cells, from the unexposed donor, took place before the COVID-19 pandemic (2011-2018). It was with approximately 9.7 IU/ml IL-2 and roughly 9.5 ug/ml peptide pools that roughly 2.2 million PBMCs per well were cultured.

This chain uses TRBV20-1 with TRBJ1-6, with D tentatively TRBD1 (6 bases). This receptor was identified in a human donor in good health. The sequencing sample was made of CD4+ T cells from blood, cultured in vitro. DNA of the CDR3: TGCAGTGCTAACCTACCTACAGGGTTTGGCTCACCCCCCCACTTT. Amino acid sequence: CSANLPTGFGSPPHF.